One sample yielded the 20 T cell receptor beta chains listed below, sequenced in a study of cytomegalovirus exposure and HLA in healthy donors. Use of 60 Vbeta and 13 Jbeta primers characterized the PCR. Using immunoSEQ multiplex PCR, the repertoire was profiled, and TCRdb retains in-frame clones only, with some absent. The sample holds 150,000 or so clones; 80% to 90% are singletons and the top ten take about a tenth. The sample comprised PBMCs. The source of these receptors is a man aged 18 to 29 in good health and CMV-seropositive.

This rearrangement joins TRBV14 to TRBJ1-1; D may be TRBD1 (6 bases). CDR3 length equals 14 residues. Germline values: CDR1 SGHDN, CDR2 FVKESK. V lost 4 bases and J lost 0, with 9 bases in between. The CDR3 here is CASSPTGLNTEAFF. CDR3 bases: TGTGCCAGCAGCCCAACAGGGTTGAACACTGAAGCTTTCTTT.

The chain employs TRBV2 and TRBJ1-6; TRBD1 aligns across 8 bases. CDR3 length: 15 residues. V shed 4 bases and J 8 bases; nucleotides not matched to a gene: 7. Germline V gene data show CDR1 as SNHLY and CDR2 as FYNNEI. CDR3 sequence (DNA): TGTGCCAGCAGTGGACAGACAGGGGAATATTCACCCCTCCACTTT. The encoded protein is CASSGQTGEYSPLHF.

This clone has just a few counts. CDR3 in DNA: TGTGCCAGCAGCCTAAGTGGACAGATGACCTACGAGCAGTACTTC. Translating it yields CASSLSGQMTYEQYF. The V call is TRBV7-6, the J call TRBJ2-7, with TRBD1 as a possible D gene (6 bases). The CDR3 has 15 amino acids. Trimming cost V 5 bases and J 2 bases, with 16 bases left between them. The V gene's germline CDR1 is SGHVS and CDR2 FNYEAQ.

The rearrangement joins TRBV4-1 to TRBJ1-3; a possible D gene is TRBD1 (5 bases). The V gene's germline CDR1 is MGHRA and CDR2 YSYEKL. The CDR3 has 17 amino acids. V was pared by 4 bases and J by 0 bases, with 16 bases between. The CDR3 spells CASSLREGSFSGNTIYF. The CDR3 nucleotides are TGCGCCAGCAGCCTACGGGAGGGGTCTTTCTCTGGAAACACCATATATTTT.

The chain has TRBV9 and TRBJ2-3; 10 nucleotides agree with TRBD2. Germline values: CDR1 SGDLS, CDR2 YYNGEE. V dropped 0 bases and J dropped 3; count of bases not matched to a gene: 4. This CDR3 comprises 16 residues. CDR3 nucleotides: TGTGCCAGCAGCGTAGCCCAGCGGGGGGGGACAGATACGCAGTATTTT. It translates to CASSVAQRGGTDTQYF.

The chain has TRBV20-1 and TRBJ2-5; D remains unclear. CDR1 and CDR2 (germline): DFQATT, SNEGSKA (reference sequence). This CDR3 spans 11 amino acids. Trimming stripped 1 base from V and 12 bases from J, with 12 bases between. The chain's CDR3 is CSARVSRKEYF. The CDR3 nucleotides read TGCAGTGCTAGAGTATCCAGGAAAGAGTACTTC.

V and J are TRBV6-1 and TRBJ2-5; 9 bases align to TRBD1. TRBJ2-7 matches the DNA end more closely, so the J call is doubtful. CDR1 and CDR2 from the germline V gene are MNHNS and SASEGT. There are 13 residues in the CDR3. The CDR3 DNA reads TGTGCCAGCAGCCGGGACAGGGATTACGAGCAGTACTTC. It is translated as CASSRDRDYEQYF.

This CDR3 reads CAWSHTNEKLFF. The DNA for the CDR3 is TGTGCCTGGAGCCATACTAATGAAAAACTGTTTTTT. The chain links TRBV30 to TRBJ1-4; no reliable D call. The CDR3 runs 12 residues. Germline lookup yields CDR1 GTSNPN and CDR2 SVGIG (reference sequence). V was pared by 3 bases and J by 2 bases, with 4 bases between.

The genes are TRBV4-1 and TRBJ2-5; D is uncertain. Per the germline V gene, CDR1 is MGHRA and CDR2 is YSYEKL. The CDR3 has 15 amino acids. The V and J ends lost 0 bases and 4 bases respectively, with 12 bases between them. The CDR3 region is CASSQDGLVGETQYF. The DNA for the CDR3 is TGCGCCAGCAGCCAAGATGGTTTAGTCGGAGAGACCCAGTACTTC.

The V and J genes are TRBV2 and TRBJ1-5; no definite D call. Trimming removed 3 bases from V and 0 bases from J, with 12 bases in between. Germline lookup yields CDR1 SNHLY and CDR2 FYNNEI. The CDR3 runs to 16 residues. CDR3 amino acids: CASSDWASFSNQPQHF. The CDR3 coding sequence is TGTGCCAGCAGTGACTGGGCCAGCTTTAGCAATCAGCCCCAGCATTTT.

V gene TRBV7-6 combines with J gene TRBJ1-1; D gene ambiguous. Germline assignment: CDR1 SGHVS and CDR2 FNYEAQ. V lost 4 bases to trimming and J lost 5 bases, with 11 bases between them. The CDR3 sequence is 13 residues long. The CDR3 nucleotides read TGTGCCAGCAGCTACCCCGGAGGGACTGAAGCTTTCTTT. Translated, it gives CASSYPGGTEAFF. Based on the CDR3 plus reference TRBV7-6 and TRBJ1-1, the full variable domain is GAGVSQSPRYKVTKRGQDVALRCDPISGHVSLYWYRQALGQGPEFLTYFNYEAQQDKSGLPNDRFSAERPEGSISTLTIQRTEQRDSAMYRCASSYPGGTEAFFGQGTRLTVV.

This chain uses TRBV7-9 with TRBJ1-2, with D maybe TRBD1 (5 bases). The V end was cut by 6 bases, the J end by 7 bases, with 9 bases between. The CDR3 has 11 residues. The germline gives CDR1 SEHNR, CDR2 FQNEAQ (reference sequence). CDR3 nucleotides: TGTGCCAGCAGTCTAGACAGTGGCTACACCTTC. Amino acid sequence: CASSLDSGYTF. The whole variable domain, filled in from reference TRBV7-9 and TRBJ1-2, reads DTGVSQNPRHKITKRGQNVTFRCDPISEHNRLYWYRQTLGQGPEFLTYFQNEAQLEKSRLLSDRFSAERPKGSFSTLEIQRTEQGDSAMYLCASSLDSGYTFGSGTRLTVV.

This clone has more than one count but fewer than ten. The chain couples TRBV6-5 to TRBJ2-7; TRBD1 aligns across 9 bases. With 6 bases clipped from V and 5 bases from J, the junction kept 11 bases outside the gene matches. The CDR3 consists of 15 residues. Germline V gives CDR1 MNHEY, CDR2 SVGAGI. In nucleotides, the CDR3 is TGTGCCAGCAGGTATCGAGACAGGGGGAATCACGAGCAGTACTTC. This encodes CASRYRDRGNHEQYF.

The V gene is TRBV7-7, the J gene TRBJ2-5; 7 nucleotides line up with TRBD1. The J segment lost 5 bases and the V segment lost 5 bases, leaving 8 bases of the junction unmatched. Germline-derived CDR1 and CDR2 are SSHAT and FNYEAQ (reference sequence). The CDR3 length is 14 residues. The CDR3 bases are TGTGCCAGCAGCATCGACAGGGTTGGCGAGACCCAGTACTTC. Translating it yields CASSIDRVGETQYF. Combining the CDR3 with reference TRBV7-7 and TRBJ2-5 gives the whole variable domain GAGVSQSPRYKVTKRGQDVTLRCDPISSHATLYWYQQALGQGPEFLTYFNYEAQPDKSGLPSDRFSAERPEGSISTLTIQRTEQRDSAMYRCASSIDRVGETQYFGPGTRLLVL.

This clone has a single count. The J gene is TRBJ2-3, the V gene TRBV2, with 9 bases aligning to TRBD1. Germline V CDR1 and CDR2: SNHLY, FYNNEI. V lost 7 bases, J lost 3 bases, and 8 bases stayed unmatched. This CDR3 is 15 amino acids long. The CDR3 bases are TGTGCCAGCAATAGGGACAGGGAATGGACAGATACGCAGTATTTT. Encoded protein: CASNRDREWTDTQYF.

V gene TRBV19 combines with J gene TRBJ1-3, with D hard to call. The CDR3 runs 17 residues. Germline assignment: CDR1 LNHDA and CDR2 SQIVND (reference sequence). Trimming shortened V by 4 bases and J by 0 bases, and 16 bases separated the two germline ends. The CDR3 here is CASSTVFGRSSGNTIYF. In nucleotides, the CDR3 is TGTGCCAGTAGTACCGTCTTTGGCCGAAGCTCTGGAAACACCATATATTTT.

CDR3 protein: CASMEVGVGTEAFF. CDR3 DNA: TGTGCCAGCATGGAGGTCGGGGTCGGGACTGAAGCTTTCTTT. The chain is built from TRBV6-6 and TRBJ1-1; D remains ambiguous. V lost 7 bases and J 5 bases, leaving 17 bases between the germline ends. CDR1 and CDR2 (germline): MNHNY, SVGAGI (reference sequence). This CDR3 has 14 residues.

V is TRBV5-6 and J is TRBJ2-7; 9 positions match TRBD1. The CDR3 contains 14 residues. Germline lookup yields CDR1 SGHDT and CDR2 YYEEEE. V lost 4 bases to trimming and J lost 4 bases; unmatched junction nucleotides: 6. CDR3 protein: CASSPQGAGYEQYF. DNA for the CDR3: TGTGCCAGCAGCCCACAGGGGGCTGGGTACGAGCAGTACTTC.

The rearrangement links TRBV1 to TRBJ1-4. TRBV1 is labeled a pseudogene. The CDR3 totals 17 residues. In nucleotides, the CDR3 is TGCACCAGCAGCCAAGCTCCGGGGGGGTCAACTAATGAAAAACTGTTTTTT. As protein: CTSSQAPGGSTNEKLFF.

The rearrangement joins TRBV6-1 to TRBJ2-7, with 8 bases fitting TRBD1. The CDR3 is made up of 14 amino acids. The V segment lost 7 bases and the J segment 0 bases; nucleotides outside the gene matches: 5. Germline V gene sequence: CDR1 MNHNS, CDR2 SASEGT. CDR3 nucleotides: TGTGCCAGCATGTGGGGGACAGGCTCCTACGAGCAGTACTTC. It yields the protein CASMWGTGSYEQYF.